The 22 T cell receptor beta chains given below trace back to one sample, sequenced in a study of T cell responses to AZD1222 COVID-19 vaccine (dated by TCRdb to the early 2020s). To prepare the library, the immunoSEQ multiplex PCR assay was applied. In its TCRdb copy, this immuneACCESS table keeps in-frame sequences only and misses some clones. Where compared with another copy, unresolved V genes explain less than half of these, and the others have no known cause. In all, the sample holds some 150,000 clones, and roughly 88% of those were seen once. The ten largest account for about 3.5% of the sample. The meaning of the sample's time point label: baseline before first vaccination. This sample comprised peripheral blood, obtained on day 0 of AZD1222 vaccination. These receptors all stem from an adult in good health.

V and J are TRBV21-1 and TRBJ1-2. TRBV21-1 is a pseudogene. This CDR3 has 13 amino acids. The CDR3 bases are TGTGCCAGCGAAGACCCTAAAGACTATGGCTACACCTTC. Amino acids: CASEDPKDYGYTF.

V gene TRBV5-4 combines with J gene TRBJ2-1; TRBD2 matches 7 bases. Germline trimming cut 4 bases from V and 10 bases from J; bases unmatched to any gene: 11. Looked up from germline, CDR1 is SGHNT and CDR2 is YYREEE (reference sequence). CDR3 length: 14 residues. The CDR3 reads CASSLNGEGREQFF. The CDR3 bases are TGTGCCAGCAGCCTAAATGGGGAGGGACGGGAGCAGTTCTTC.

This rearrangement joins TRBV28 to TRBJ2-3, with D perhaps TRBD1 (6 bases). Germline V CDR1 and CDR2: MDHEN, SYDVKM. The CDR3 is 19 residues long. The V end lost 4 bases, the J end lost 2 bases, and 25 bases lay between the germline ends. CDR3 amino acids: CASSYPVWGPQGATDTQYF. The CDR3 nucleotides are TGTGCCAGCAGTTACCCCGTTTGGGGGCCTCAAGGGGCCACAGATACGCAGTATTTT.

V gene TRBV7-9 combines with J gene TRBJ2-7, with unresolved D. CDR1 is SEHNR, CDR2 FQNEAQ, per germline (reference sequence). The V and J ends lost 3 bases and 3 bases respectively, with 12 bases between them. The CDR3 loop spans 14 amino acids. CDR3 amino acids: CASSLGRTSYEQYF. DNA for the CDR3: TGTGCCAGCAGCTTGGGCCGGACCAGCTACGAGCAGTACTTC. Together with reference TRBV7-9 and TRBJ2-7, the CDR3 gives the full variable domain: DTGVSQNPRHKITKRGQNVTFRCDPISEHNRLYWYRQTLGQGPEFLTYFQNEAQLEKSRLLSDRFSAERPKGSFSTLEIQRTEQGDSAMYLCASSLGRTSYEQYFGPGTRLTVT.

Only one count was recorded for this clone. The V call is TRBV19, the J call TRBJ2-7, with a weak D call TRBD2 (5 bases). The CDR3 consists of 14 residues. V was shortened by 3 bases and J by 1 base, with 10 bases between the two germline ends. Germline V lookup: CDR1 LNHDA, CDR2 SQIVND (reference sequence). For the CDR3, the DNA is TGTGCCAGTAGTATCGGAGGACCATCCTACGAGCAGTACTTC. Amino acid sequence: CASSIGGPSYEQYF.

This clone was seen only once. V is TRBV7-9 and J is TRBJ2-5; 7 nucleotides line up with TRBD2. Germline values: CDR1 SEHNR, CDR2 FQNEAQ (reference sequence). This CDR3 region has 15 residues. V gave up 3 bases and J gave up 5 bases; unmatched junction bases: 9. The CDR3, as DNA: TGTGCCAGCAGCTTTACGCGGGAGAGGGGCGAGACCCAGTACTTC. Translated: CASSFTRERGETQYF.

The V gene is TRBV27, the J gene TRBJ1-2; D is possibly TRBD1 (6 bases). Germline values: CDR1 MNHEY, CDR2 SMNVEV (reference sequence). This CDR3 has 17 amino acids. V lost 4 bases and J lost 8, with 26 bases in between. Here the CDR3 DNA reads TGTGCCAGCAGTTCCACAACAGGGTTAGTCGACGAGGACGGCTACACCTTC. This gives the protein CASSSTTGLVDEDGYTF.

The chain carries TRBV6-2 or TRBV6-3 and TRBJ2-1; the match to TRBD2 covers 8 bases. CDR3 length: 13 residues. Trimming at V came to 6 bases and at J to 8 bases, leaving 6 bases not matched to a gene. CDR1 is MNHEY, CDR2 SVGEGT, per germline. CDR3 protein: CASSRREVDEQFF. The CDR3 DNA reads TGTGCCAGCAGCAGGCGGGAGGTGGATGAGCAGTTCTTC.

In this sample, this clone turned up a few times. In DNA form, the CDR3 reads TGCGCCAGCATAGCGGTTTACGGGGCCTACGAGCAGTACTTC. This sequence encodes CASIAVYGAYEQYF. V gene TRBV10-1 combines with J gene TRBJ2-7; maybe TRBD2 (6 bases). The CDR3 has 14 amino acids. Trimming took 7 bases from V and 2 from J, leaving 15 bases between them. Germline V gene sequence: CDR1 WNHNN, CDR2 SYGVQD (reference sequence).

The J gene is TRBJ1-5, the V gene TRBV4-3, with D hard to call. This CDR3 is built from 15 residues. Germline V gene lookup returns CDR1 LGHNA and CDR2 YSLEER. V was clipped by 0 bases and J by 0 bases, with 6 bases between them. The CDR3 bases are TGCGCCAGCAGCCAAGACGGTAATAGCAATCAGCCCCAGCATTTT. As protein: CASSQDGNSNQPQHF.

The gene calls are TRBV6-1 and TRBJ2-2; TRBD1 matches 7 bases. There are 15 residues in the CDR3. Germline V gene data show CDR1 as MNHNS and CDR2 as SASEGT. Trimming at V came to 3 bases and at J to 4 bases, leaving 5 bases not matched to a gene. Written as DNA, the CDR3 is TGTGCCAGCAGTGATCCGGGACAGAGCACCGGGGAGCTGTTTTTT. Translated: CASSDPGQSTGELFF.

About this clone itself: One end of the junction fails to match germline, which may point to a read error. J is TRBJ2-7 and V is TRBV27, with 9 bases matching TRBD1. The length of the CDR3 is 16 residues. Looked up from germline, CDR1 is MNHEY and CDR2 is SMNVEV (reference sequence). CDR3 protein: CASSVSADRGVGEQYF. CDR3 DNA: TGTGCCAGCAGTGTATCCGCGGACAGGGGAGTCGGCGAGCAGTACTTC.

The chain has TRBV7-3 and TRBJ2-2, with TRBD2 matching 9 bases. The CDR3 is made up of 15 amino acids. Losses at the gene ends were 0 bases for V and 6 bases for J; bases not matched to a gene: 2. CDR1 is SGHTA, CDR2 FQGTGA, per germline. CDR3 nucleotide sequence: TGTGCCAGCAGCTTAACTAGCGGGAGCCCCGGGGAGCTGTTTTTT. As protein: CASSLTSGSPGELFF.

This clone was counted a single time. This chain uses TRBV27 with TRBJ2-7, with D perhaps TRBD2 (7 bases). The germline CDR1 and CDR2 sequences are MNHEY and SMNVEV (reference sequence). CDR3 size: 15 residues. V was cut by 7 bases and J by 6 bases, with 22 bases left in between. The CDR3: CASIRLAEGGGEQYF. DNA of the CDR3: TGTGCCAGCATCCGTCTAGCGGAAGGGGGTGGCGAGCAGTACTTC.

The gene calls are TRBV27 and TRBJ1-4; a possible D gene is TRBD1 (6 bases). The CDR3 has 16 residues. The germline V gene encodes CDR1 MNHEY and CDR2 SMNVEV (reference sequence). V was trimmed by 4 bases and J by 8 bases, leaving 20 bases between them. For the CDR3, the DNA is TGTGCCAGCAGTTCTAGCTCCGGGACAATATACGAAAAACTGTTTTTT. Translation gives CASSSSSGTIYEKLFF.

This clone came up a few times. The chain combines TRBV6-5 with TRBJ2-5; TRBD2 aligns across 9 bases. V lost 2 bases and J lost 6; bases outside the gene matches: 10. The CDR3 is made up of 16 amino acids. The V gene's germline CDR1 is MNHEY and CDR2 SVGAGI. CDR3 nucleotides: TGTGCCAGCAGTTACCGCACTAGCGGGCAAGAGAAGACCCAGTACTTC. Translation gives CASSYRTSGQEKTQYF.

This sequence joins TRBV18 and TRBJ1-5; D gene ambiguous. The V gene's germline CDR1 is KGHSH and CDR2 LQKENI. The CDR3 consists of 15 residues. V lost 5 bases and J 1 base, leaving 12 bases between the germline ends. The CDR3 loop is CASSVIHQSNQPQHF. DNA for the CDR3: TGTGCCAGCTCAGTGATCCACCAGAGCAATCAGCCCCAGCATTTT. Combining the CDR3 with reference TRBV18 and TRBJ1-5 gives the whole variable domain NAGVMQNPRHLVRRRGQEARLRCSPMKGHSHVYWYRQLPEEGLKFMVYLQKENIIDESGMPKERFSAEFPKEGPSILRIQQVVRGDSAAYFCASSVIHQSNQPQHFGDGTRLSIL.

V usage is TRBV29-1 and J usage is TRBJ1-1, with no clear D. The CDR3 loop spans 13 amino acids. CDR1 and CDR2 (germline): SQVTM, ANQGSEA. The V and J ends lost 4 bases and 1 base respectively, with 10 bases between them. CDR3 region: CSVAEGPNTEAFF. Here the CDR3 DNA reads TGCAGCGTTGCAGAAGGACCGAACACTGAAGCTTTCTTT. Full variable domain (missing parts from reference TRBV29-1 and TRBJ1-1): SAVISQKPSRDICQRGTSLTIQCQVDSQVTMMFWYRQQPGQSLTLIATANQGSEATYESGFVIDKFPISRPNLTFSTLTVSNMSPEDSSIYLCSVAEGPNTEAFFGQGTRLTVV.

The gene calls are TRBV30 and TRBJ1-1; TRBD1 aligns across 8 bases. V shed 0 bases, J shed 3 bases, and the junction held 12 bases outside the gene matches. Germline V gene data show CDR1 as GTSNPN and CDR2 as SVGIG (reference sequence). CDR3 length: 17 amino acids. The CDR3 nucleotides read TGTGCCTGGAGTGTGCCCGGCGGACAGGGAACTGACACTGAAGCTTTCTTT. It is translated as CAWSVPGGQGTDTEAFF.

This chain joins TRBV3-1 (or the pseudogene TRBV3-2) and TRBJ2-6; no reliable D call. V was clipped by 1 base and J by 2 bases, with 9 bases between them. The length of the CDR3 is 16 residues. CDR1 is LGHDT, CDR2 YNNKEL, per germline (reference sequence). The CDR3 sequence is CASSQGLGTGANVLTF. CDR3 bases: TGTGCCAGCAGCCAAGGGTTAGGGACTGGGGCCAACGTCCTGACTTTC.

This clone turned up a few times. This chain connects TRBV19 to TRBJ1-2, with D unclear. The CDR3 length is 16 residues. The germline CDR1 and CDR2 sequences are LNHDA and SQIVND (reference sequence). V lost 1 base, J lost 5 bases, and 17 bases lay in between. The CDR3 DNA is TGTGCCAGTAGTATAGCGAATCGTATGGGTCAATATGGCTACACCTTC. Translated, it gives CASSIANRMGQYGYTF.

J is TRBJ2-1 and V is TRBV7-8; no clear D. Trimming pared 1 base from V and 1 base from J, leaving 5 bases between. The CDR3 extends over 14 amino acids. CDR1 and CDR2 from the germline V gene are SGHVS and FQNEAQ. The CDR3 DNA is TGTGCCAGCAGCTTAGACCCGTCCTACAATGAGCAGTTCTTC. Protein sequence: CASSLDPSYNEQFF.